This T cell receptor beta chain was identified during a study of blood T cell repertoires in COVID-19. This CDR3 is 13 amino acids long. The germline V gene has CDR1 SEHNR and CDR2 FQNEAQ (reference sequence). V gave up 7 bases and J gave up 8 bases, with 17 bases separating them. Profiled with immunoSEQ multiplex PCR; TCRdb holds only in-frame clones, not every one. The table has some 250,000 clones, 91% seen once. The sequence derives from a human donor in a cohort exposed to, infected with or recovered from COVID-19 (not recorded which). The donor label of this sample is uncertain. The J gene is TRBJ1-2, the V gene TRBV7-9, with D perhaps matching TRBD1 (6 bases). The sample was PBMCs or T cells enriched from blood (not recorded which). The CDR3 protein is CASNFQGLEGYTF. The CDR3 DNA reads TGTGCCAGCAACTTCCAGGGGCTAGAAGGCTACACCTTC.